This T cell receptor (beta chain) was captured by sequencing in a study of T-cell reconstitution after alpha-beta-depleted transplantation in children. CDR3 length: 16 residues. V gave up 2 bases and J gave up 3 bases; unmatched junction bases: 10. Germline V gives CDR1 SGDLS, CDR2 YYNGEE. The TCRbeta library was prepared with unique molecular identifiers. TCRdb itself ran the PCR reads through MiXCR, one entry per CDR3 protein. The profile shows just under 550,000 distinct CDR3 sequences, around 17% of them singletons. This clonotype has more than one count but fewer than ten. The TCR comes from a human donor who donated a stem cell graft to a child with acute lymphoblastic leukemia. The input for sequencing was PBMCs from the stem cell graft donor, taken from the stem cell graft. This chain joins TRBV9 and TRBJ2-5; 7 bases line up with TRBD2. The CDR3 region is CASSVGGLAEKETQYF. CDR3 nucleotide sequence: TGTGCCAGCAGCGTTGGAGGGCTAGCGGAAAAAGAGACCCAGTACTTC.